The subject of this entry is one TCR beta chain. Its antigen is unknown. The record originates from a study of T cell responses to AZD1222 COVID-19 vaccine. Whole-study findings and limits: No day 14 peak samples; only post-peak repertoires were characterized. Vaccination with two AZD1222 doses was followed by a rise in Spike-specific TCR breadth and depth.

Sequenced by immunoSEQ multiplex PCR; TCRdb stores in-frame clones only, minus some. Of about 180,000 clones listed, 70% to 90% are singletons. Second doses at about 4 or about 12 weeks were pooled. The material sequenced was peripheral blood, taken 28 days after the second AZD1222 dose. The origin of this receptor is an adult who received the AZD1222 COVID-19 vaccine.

CDR3 protein: CASSQDRGARFEQFF. As DNA, the CDR3 is TGTGCCAGCAGTCAGGACAGGGGGGCGCGATTCGAGCAGTTCTTC. The rearrangement links TRBV2 to TRBJ2-1; 10 bases fit TRBD1. J lost 10 bases, V lost 5 bases, and 11 bases had no gene match. Germline CDR1 and CDR2: SNHLY and FYNNEI. The CDR3 totals 15 residues.